The rows below give T cell receptor beta chains drawn from one sample of a study of cytomegalovirus exposure and HLA in healthy donors. The repertoire was sequenced with immunoSEQ multiplex PCR; TCRdb's copy has only in-frame clones and lacks some. The table lists about 92,000 clones, around four fifths of them singletons. Sequenced sample: PBMCs. These receptors came from a young woman in good health and CMV-seropositive. The CDR3 runs from the conserved cysteine through the conserved F or W. Fields, in order: J gene, clone size, D gene, V gene, CDR3 DNA, CDR3 protein. The D gene is left open where the match is weak. Not every row has a clone size; where given, it reads once, few, many or a size class.

J gene: TRBJ2-1; clone size: .; D gene: .; V gene: TRBV2; CDR3 DNA: TGTGCCAGCAGTGATTGGGCAGGGCACAATGAGCAGTTCTTC; CDR3 protein: CASSDWAGHNEQFF
J gene: TRBJ2-7; clone size: .; D gene: .; V gene: TRBV5-1; CDR3 DNA: TGCGCCAGCAGCCCGCAGGGGTCTAAGGCCTACGAGCAGTACTTC; CDR3 protein: CASSPQGSKAYEQYF
J gene: TRBJ2-7; clone size: once; D gene: TRBD1; V gene: TRBV5-1; CDR3 DNA: TGCGCCAGCAGTCCCCGGCAGGGGGCAGAGCAGTACTTC; CDR3 protein: CASSPRQGAEQYF
J gene: TRBJ2-7; clone size: .; D gene: .; V gene: TRBV2; CDR3 DNA: TGTGCCAGCAGTGTGGTGAGAGCCGAGCAGTACTTC; CDR3 protein: CASSVVRAEQYF
J gene: TRBJ1-1; clone size: once; D gene: .; V gene: TRBV19; CDR3 DNA: TGTGCCAGTAGCCTGAGTAGGAACACTGAAGCTTTCTTT; CDR3 protein: CASSLSRNTEAFF
J gene: TRBJ1-6; clone size: .; D gene: .; V gene: TRBV27; CDR3 DNA: TGTGCCAGCAGTTCCCCGGATTCACCCCTCCACTTT; CDR3 protein: CASSSPDSPLHF
J gene: TRBJ2-5; clone size: .; D gene: .; V gene: TRBV4-2; CDR3 DNA: TGTGCCAGCAGCCAAGATACGGTTCTGGAGACCCAGTACTTC; CDR3 protein: CASSQDTVLETQYF
J gene: TRBJ1-2; clone size: .; D gene: .; V gene: TRBV25-1; CDR3 DNA: TGTGCCAGCCTATATAAAGGACAAGCTACCGGCGGCTACACCTTC; CDR3 protein: CASLYKGQATGGYTF
J gene: TRBJ1-4; clone size: .; D gene: .; V gene: TRBV19; CDR3 DNA: TGTGCCAGTACCGAAACTGACAACCATGAAAAACTGTTTTTT; CDR3 protein: CASTETDNHEKLFF
J gene: TRBJ1-5; clone size: .; D gene: TRBD1; V gene: TRBV4-2; CDR3 DNA: TGTGCCAGCAGCCAGGTGGGACAGGGGGCGCAGCCCCAGCATTTT; CDR3 protein: CASSQVGQGAQPQHF
J gene: TRBJ2-3; clone size: .; D gene: TRBD2; V gene: TRBV28; CDR3 DNA: TGTGCCAGCAGTTCTGGCGGGAGGCCAGATACGCAGTATTTT; CDR3 protein: CASSSGGRPDTQYF
J gene: TRBJ1-6; clone size: .; D gene: TRBD1; V gene: TRBV19; CDR3 DNA: TGTGCCAGTAGCCTACAGGGGGCCCATAATTCACCCCTCCACTTT; CDR3 protein: CASSLQGAHNSPLHF
J gene: TRBJ1-2; clone size: .; D gene: .; V gene: TRBV28; CDR3 DNA: TGTGCCAGCAGCCCCGGGACACAGAAGGCCTACACCTTC; CDR3 protein: CASSPGTQKAYTF
J gene: TRBJ2-1; clone size: few; D gene: TRBD1; V gene: TRBV4-1; CDR3 DNA: TGCGCCAGCAGCCGGGACAGGGGTTTTAGTTCCTACAATGAGCAGTTCTTC; CDR3 protein: CASSRDRGFSSYNEQFF
J gene: TRBJ2-1; clone size: .; D gene: .; V gene: TRBV6-5; CDR3 DNA: TGTGCCAGCAGTTACGGGGCGGGGGCAACGAATGAGCAGTTCTTC; CDR3 protein: CASSYGAGATNEQFF
J gene: TRBJ1-2; clone size: .; D gene: TRBD1; V gene: TRBV9; CDR3 DNA: TGTGCCAGCAGCGTAGAGGCCCAGGGGGCTTACTTTGGCTACACCTTC; CDR3 protein: CASSVEAQGAYFGYTF
J gene: TRBJ2-5; clone size: .; D gene: .; V gene: TRBV5-8; CDR3 DNA: TGTGCCAGCAGCCCAGGACAAGGGTGGGCGACCCAGTACTTC; CDR3 protein: CASSPGQGWATQYF
J gene: TRBJ2-1; clone size: .; D gene: TRBD1; V gene: TRBV10-1; CDR3 DNA: TGCGCCAGCAGTGACGGCAGGGGGCGTGGCAATGAGCAGTTCTTC; CDR3 protein: CASSDGRGRGNEQFF
J gene: TRBJ2-6; clone size: .; D gene: .; V gene: TRBV7-6; CDR3 DNA: TGTGCCAGCAGCTCACAAATTGCTGGGGCCAACGTCCTGACTTTC; CDR3 protein: CASSSQIAGANVLTF
J gene: TRBJ1-2; clone size: once; D gene: TRBD1; V gene: TRBV5-4; CDR3 DNA: TGTGCCAGCACCCCGGGACAGGGAAACTATGGCTACACCTTC; CDR3 protein: CASTPGQGNYGYTF
J gene: TRBJ2-7; clone size: once; D gene: .; V gene: TRBV12-1; CDR3 DNA: TGTGCCAGCAGCTTAGGGGGACAGGGATACGAGCAGTACTTC; CDR3 protein: CASSLGGQGYEQYF
J gene: TRBJ1-1; clone size: .; D gene: TRBD1; V gene: TRBV19; CDR3 DNA: TGTGCCAGTAGTATGTGGGGGACAGGGCTGAACACTGAAGCTTTCTTT; CDR3 protein: CASSMWGTGLNTEAFF
J gene: TRBJ1-2; clone size: .; D gene: TRBD1; V gene: TRBV4-1; CDR3 DNA: TGCGCCAGCAGCCAACCCCTTGGACAGGGTTTCAAGTATGGCTACACCTTC; CDR3 protein: CASSQPLGQGFKYGYTF
J gene: TRBJ2-3; clone size: .; D gene: .; V gene: TRBV18; CDR3 DNA: TGTGCCAGCTCACCTCCGCAAGTGAGGCGCACAGATACGCAGTATTTT; CDR3 protein: CASSPPQVRRTDTQYF